This T cell receptor (beta chain) was recorded in a study of blood T cells in healthy people across ages. Trimming removed 3 bases from V and 4 bases from J, with 12 bases in between. This CDR3 comprises 14 residues. Germline CDR1 SGHAT, CDR2 FQNNGV. Study results and limitations: Any changes in expanded clonotypes were possibly confounded, as donor CMV status remained unknown.

Of note for this clonotype: What it recognizes is unknown.

With a J-beta primer mix and a sample-barcoded 5' primer, a second PCR ran about 7 to 12 cycles. TCRdb re-analysed the 5' RACE reads in MiXCR, keeping a single row per CDR3 protein. The profile shows over 550,000 distinct CDR3 sequences, approximately 30% of them singletons. V usage is TRBV11-2 and J usage is TRBJ1-1; a possible D gene is TRBD1 (5 bases). Input material: blood. The sequence derives from a woman older than 75 in good health. This CDR3 is CASSFPFRATEAFF. The CDR3 DNA is TGTGCCAGCAGCTTTCCATTCAGGGCCACTGAAGCTTTCTTT.